The source of this T cell receptor (beta chain) is a study of control samples from healthy donors and cancer patients. Clones were sequenced by immunoSEQ multiplex PCR, and TCRdb holds only the in-frame ones, with some missing. The sample has some 57,000 clones, about 95% seen once. Germline values: CDR1 SGHVS, CDR2 FQNEAQ. With 0 bases clipped from V and 6 bases from J, the junction kept 1 base outside the gene matches. This CDR3 has 15 amino acids. Sequenced: blood. The chain is built from TRBV7-8 and TRBJ1-4; 10 bases line up with TRBD1. The clonotype was recovered from a man between 25 and 39 years old in good health. The CDR3 sequence: CASSLADRGYEKLFF. CDR3 nucleotides: TGTGCCAGCAGCTTAGCGGACAGGGGGTATGAAAAACTGTTTTTT.